This TCR beta chain was documented in a study of cytomegalovirus exposure and HLA in healthy donors. This clone was found once. Its matching antigen is unknown. This cohort consisted of healthy bone marrow donors. Findings of the study overall: Earlier results showed most TCR beta V segments being productive about 87% or about 30% of the time.

The CDR3 sequence is 12 residues long. The V gene's germline CDR1 is SEHNR and CDR2 FQNEAQ (reference sequence). V lost 5 bases and J 8 bases, leaving 9 bases between the germline ends. 13 Jbeta primers and 60 Vbeta primers were used for the PCR. Sequencing was performed with immunoSEQ multiplex PCR; in TCRdb, only in-frame clones are kept and a portion is missing. Found here are tens of thousands of clones, about 72% of them singletons; the top ten hold 2.5% to 3.5%. The sample consisted of PBMCs. This chain links TRBV7-9 with TRBJ2-2, with D possibly being TRBD2 (5 bases). This TCR was sampled from a woman aged 40 to 49 in good health and CMV-seropositive. CDR3 sequence reads: CASSREGGELFF. CDR3 nucleotide sequence: TGTGCCAGCAGCCGGGAAGGGGGGGAGCTGTTTTTT.